These T cell receptor beta chains were read from a single sample in a study of T cells expressing NK-cell markers. TCRdb reprocessed the 5' RACE reads and stores each CDR3 protein as one record, lacking DNA. This sample contains thousands of distinct CDR3 sequences. The specimen sequenced was blood T cells: a sorted CD56 or NKG2C T cell subset, CD4+ or CD8+ T cells, or bulk PBMC T cells (not recorded which). Source of these receptors: a man between 18 and 35 years old in good health. Each CDR3 is given with its conserved first and last residue. Rows may omit the clone size; those that give it use once, few, many or a size class.

abundance: medium-sized; v_gene: TRBV19; j_gene: TRBJ2-7; CDR3aa: CASSTLTGTGEAYEQYF
abundance: medium-sized; v_gene: TRBV9; j_gene: TRBJ2-2; CDR3aa: CASSVVPLGLAGGTGELFF
abundance: medium-sized; v_gene: TRBV7-2; j_gene: TRBJ2-3; CDR3aa: CASSLRTSGRLGDTQYF
abundance: NA; v_gene: TRBV7-9; j_gene: TRBJ2-7; CDR3aa: CASRMDRAPYEQYF
abundance: medium-sized; v_gene: TRBV7-9; j_gene: TRBJ1-1; CDR3aa: CASSPDRGSDTEAFF
abundance: NA; v_gene: TRBV7-8; j_gene: TRBJ2-2; CDR3aa: CASSLMSVGTGELFF
abundance: medium-sized; v_gene: TRBV20-1; j_gene: TRBJ2-2; CDR3aa: CSASGSGTGELFF
abundance: medium-sized; v_gene: TRBV28; j_gene: TRBJ2-3; CDR3aa: CASSLQTGHTDTQYF
abundance: medium-sized; v_gene: TRBV6-2/TRBV6-3; j_gene: TRBJ2-1; CDR3aa: CASSYRSYNEQFF
abundance: NA; v_gene: TRBV7-9; j_gene: TRBJ1-5; CDR3aa: CASSFGGKRPQHF
abundance: NA; v_gene: TRBV5-5; j_gene: TRBJ2-3; CDR3aa: CASSPYDRDRATDTQYF
abundance: NA; v_gene: TRBV10-3; j_gene: TRBJ1-1; CDR3aa: CAINAGKNTEAFF
abundance: medium-sized; v_gene: TRBV10-3; j_gene: TRBJ1-3; CDR3aa: CAISVLGNTIYF
abundance: medium-sized; v_gene: TRBV29-1; j_gene: TRBJ2-3; CDR3aa: CSVEEAGAGTDTQYF
abundance: medium-sized; v_gene: TRBV20-1; j_gene: TRBJ1-1; CDR3aa: CSARPTWTGGDLAFF
abundance: NA; v_gene: TRBV6-2/TRBV6-3; j_gene: TRBJ2-7; CDR3aa: CASSYSSYEQYF
abundance: medium-sized; v_gene: TRBV27; j_gene: TRBJ2-5; CDR3aa: CASSSLVRGDEETQYF
abundance: NA; v_gene: TRBV6-5; j_gene: TRBJ2-1; CDR3aa: CASRSPAGGSSYNEQFF
abundance: medium-sized; v_gene: TRBV4-1; j_gene: TRBJ1-5; CDR3aa: CASSQEGGSNQPQHF
abundance: medium-sized; v_gene: TRBV5-1; j_gene: TRBJ2-1; CDR3aa: CASSPTGTSSDEQFF
abundance: NA; v_gene: TRBV11-3; j_gene: TRBJ2-3; CDR3aa: CASSLRASTDTQYF
abundance: NA; v_gene: TRBV5-1; j_gene: TRBJ2-7; CDR3aa: CASSLVQGWKGEQYF
abundance: medium-sized; v_gene: TRBV20-1; j_gene: TRBJ2-3; CDR3aa: CSARDIRLAGPTDTQYF
abundance: medium-sized; v_gene: TRBV20-1; j_gene: TRBJ1-2; CDR3aa: CSARGRRHTNYGYTF
abundance: NA; v_gene: TRBV27; j_gene: TRBJ2-4; CDR3aa: CASRTGAVDIQYF
abundance: medium-sized; v_gene: TRBV10-1; j_gene: TRBJ1-1; CDR3aa: CASSESGLNTEAFF
abundance: medium-sized; v_gene: TRBV3-1; j_gene: TRBJ2-1; CDR3aa: CASSQFHSQFIGRGDNEQFF
abundance: medium-sized; v_gene: TRBV11-2; j_gene: TRBJ2-1; CDR3aa: CASSLVGVPYNEQFF
abundance: NA; v_gene: TRBV20-1; j_gene: TRBJ2-5; CDR3aa: CSASGGTGASETQYF
abundance: medium-sized; v_gene: TRBV5-4; j_gene: TRBJ2-1; CDR3aa: CASSLAGLVPHGEQFF
abundance: NA; v_gene: TRBV27; j_gene: TRBJ1-1; CDR3aa: CASSLSGGGILPEAFF
abundance: medium-sized; v_gene: TRBV28; j_gene: TRBJ2-3; CDR3aa: CASGRWSEVQYF
abundance: NA; v_gene: TRBV4-3; j_gene: TRBJ2-1; CDR3aa: CASSQDLTSGKNEQFF
abundance: medium-sized; v_gene: TRBV7-8; j_gene: TRBJ2-1; CDR3aa: CASSLSMGGHEQFF
abundance: NA; v_gene: TRBV14; j_gene: TRBJ2-1; CDR3aa: CASSQSGGRYNEQFF
abundance: NA; v_gene: TRBV20-1; j_gene: TRBJ2-3; CDR3aa: CSARVQGTDTQYF
abundance: NA; v_gene: TRBV5-1; j_gene: TRBJ1-2; CDR3aa: CASRRGENYGYTF
abundance: medium-sized; v_gene: TRBV28; j_gene: TRBJ1-1; CDR3aa: CASTLGGERKAFF
abundance: NA; v_gene: TRBV11-2; j_gene: TRBJ2-6; CDR3aa: CASSSISGANVLTF
abundance: medium-sized; v_gene: TRBV6-6; j_gene: TRBJ2-7; CDR3aa: CASSQNTGVEQYF
abundance: NA; v_gene: TRBV5-7; j_gene: TRBJ2-7; CDR3aa: CASSRKRLTGLEQYF
abundance: medium-sized; v_gene: TRBV7-3; j_gene: TRBJ2-1; CDR3aa: CASSPNLRDRGLVEQFF
abundance: NA; v_gene: TRBV7-2; j_gene: TRBJ2-3; CDR3aa: CASSSPPGDTQYF
abundance: medium-sized; v_gene: TRBV9; j_gene: TRBJ2-1; CDR3aa: CASSVGRGPRYNEQFF
abundance: NA; v_gene: TRBV9; j_gene: TRBJ1-3; CDR3aa: CASSAPGTGDGNTIYF
abundance: NA; v_gene: TRBV4-2; j_gene: TRBJ2-1; CDR3aa: CASSLGRDDGNEQFF
abundance: NA; v_gene: TRBV6-5; j_gene: TRBJ2-1; CDR3aa: CASSYDPIGEQFF
abundance: NA; v_gene: TRBV5-1; j_gene: TRBJ2-7; CDR3aa: CASSLTGTSSSYEQYF
abundance: NA; v_gene: TRBV5-4; j_gene: TRBJ2-5; CDR3aa: CASSPDRGVETQYF
abundance: NA; v_gene: TRBV12-3/TRBV12-4; j_gene: TRBJ1-6; CDR3aa: CASTSGFSPLHF
abundance: NA; v_gene: TRBV2; j_gene: TRBJ2-5; CDR3aa: CASSGVPGQETQYF
abundance: medium-sized; v_gene: TRBV20-1; j_gene: TRBJ2-7; CDR3aa: CSANRDRVFYEQYF
abundance: medium-sized; v_gene: TRBV7-9; j_gene: TRBJ2-1; CDR3aa: CASRPNTGTGGENEQFF
abundance: NA; v_gene: TRBV11-2; j_gene: TRBJ2-2; CDR3aa: CASSESTGELFF
abundance: medium-sized; v_gene: TRBV21-1; j_gene: TRBJ2-2; CDR3aa: CASSKLDPGELFF